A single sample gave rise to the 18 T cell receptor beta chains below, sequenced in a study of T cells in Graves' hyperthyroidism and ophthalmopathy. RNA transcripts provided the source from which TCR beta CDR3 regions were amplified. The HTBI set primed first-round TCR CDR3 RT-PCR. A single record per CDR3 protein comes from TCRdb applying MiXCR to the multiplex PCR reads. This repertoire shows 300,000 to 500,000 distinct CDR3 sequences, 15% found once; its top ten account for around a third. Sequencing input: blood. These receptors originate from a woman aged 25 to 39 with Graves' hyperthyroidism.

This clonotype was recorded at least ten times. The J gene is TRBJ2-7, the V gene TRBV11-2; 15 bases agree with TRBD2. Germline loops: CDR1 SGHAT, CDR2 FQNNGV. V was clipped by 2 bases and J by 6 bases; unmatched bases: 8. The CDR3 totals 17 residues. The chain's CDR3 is CASSLSDSGLAGGEQYF. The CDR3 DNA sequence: TGTGCCAGCAGCTTATCCGACTCGGGACTAGCGGGGGGCGAGCAGTACTTC. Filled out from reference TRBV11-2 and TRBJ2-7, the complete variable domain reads EAGVAQSPRYKIIEKRQSVAFWCNPISGHATLYWYQQILGQGPKLLIQFQNNGVVDDSQLPKDRFSAERLKGVDSTLKIQPAKLEDSAVYLCASSLSDSGLAGGEQYFGPGTRLTVT.

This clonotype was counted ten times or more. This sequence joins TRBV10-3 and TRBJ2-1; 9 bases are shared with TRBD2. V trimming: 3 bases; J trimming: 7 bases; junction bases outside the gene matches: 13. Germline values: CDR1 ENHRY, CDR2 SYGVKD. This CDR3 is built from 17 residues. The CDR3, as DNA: TGTGCCATCAGTGAACCTTTAGGTACTAGCGGGTGGAATGAGCAGTTCTTC. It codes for CAISEPLGTSGWNEQFF.

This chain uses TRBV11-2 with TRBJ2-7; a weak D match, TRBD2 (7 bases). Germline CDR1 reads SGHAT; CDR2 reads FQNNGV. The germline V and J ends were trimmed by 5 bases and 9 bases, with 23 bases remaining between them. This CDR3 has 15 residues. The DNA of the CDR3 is TGTGCCAGCAGCCCTCCGGGGGGCGGGAGTTCAGGGCAGTACTTC. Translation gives CASSPPGGGSSGQYF.

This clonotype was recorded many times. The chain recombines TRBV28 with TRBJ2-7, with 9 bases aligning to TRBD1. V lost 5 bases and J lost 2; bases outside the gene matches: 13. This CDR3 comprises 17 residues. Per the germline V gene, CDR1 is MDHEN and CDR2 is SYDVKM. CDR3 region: CASSLRSPGQGPYEQYF. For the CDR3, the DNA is TGTGCCAGCAGTCTCCGCTCGCCGGGACAGGGACCCTACGAGCAGTACTTC.

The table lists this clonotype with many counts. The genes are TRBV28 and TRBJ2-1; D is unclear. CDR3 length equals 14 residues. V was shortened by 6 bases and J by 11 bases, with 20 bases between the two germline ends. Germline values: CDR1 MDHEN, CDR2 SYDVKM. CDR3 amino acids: CASRWASGQSQQFF. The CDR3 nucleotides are TGTGCCAGCAGGTGGGCCAGTGGGCAGAGTCAGCAGTTCTTC.

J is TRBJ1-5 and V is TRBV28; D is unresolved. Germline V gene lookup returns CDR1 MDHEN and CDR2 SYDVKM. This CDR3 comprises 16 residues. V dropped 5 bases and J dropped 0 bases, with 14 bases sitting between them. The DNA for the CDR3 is TGTGCCAGCAGTCCCCTTGCGGAATATAGCAATCAGCCCCAGCATTTT. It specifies CASSPLAEYSNQPQHF.

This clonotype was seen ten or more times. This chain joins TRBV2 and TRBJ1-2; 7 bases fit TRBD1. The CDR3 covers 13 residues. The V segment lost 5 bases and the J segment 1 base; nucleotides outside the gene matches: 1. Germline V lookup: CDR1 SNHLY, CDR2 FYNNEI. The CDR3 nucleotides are TGTGCCAGCAGTCGGGACAGTAACTATGGCTACACCTTC. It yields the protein CASSRDSNYGYTF.

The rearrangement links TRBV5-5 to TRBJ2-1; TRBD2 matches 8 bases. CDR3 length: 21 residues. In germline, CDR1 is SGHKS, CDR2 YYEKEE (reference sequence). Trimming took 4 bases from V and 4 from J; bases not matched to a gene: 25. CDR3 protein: CASSPAVSSGGRTSGYNEQFF. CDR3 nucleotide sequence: TGTGCCAGCAGCCCCGCAGTAAGTTCCGGGGGCCGTACTAGCGGATACAATGAGCAGTTCTTC.

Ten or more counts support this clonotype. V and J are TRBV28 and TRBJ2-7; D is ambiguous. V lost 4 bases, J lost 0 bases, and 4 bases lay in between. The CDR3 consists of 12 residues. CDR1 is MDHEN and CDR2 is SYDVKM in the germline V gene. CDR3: CASSSLSYEQYF. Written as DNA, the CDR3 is TGTGCCAGCAGTTCCCTCTCCTACGAGCAGTACTTC.

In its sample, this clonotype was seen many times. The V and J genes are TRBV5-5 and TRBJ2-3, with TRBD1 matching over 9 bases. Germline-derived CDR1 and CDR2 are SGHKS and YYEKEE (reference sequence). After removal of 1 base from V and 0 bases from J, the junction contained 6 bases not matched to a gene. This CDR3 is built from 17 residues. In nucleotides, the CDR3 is TGTGCCAGCAGCTTGTACAGGGGGCAAGCTAGCACAGATACGCAGTATTTT. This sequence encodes CASSLYRGQASTDTQYF.

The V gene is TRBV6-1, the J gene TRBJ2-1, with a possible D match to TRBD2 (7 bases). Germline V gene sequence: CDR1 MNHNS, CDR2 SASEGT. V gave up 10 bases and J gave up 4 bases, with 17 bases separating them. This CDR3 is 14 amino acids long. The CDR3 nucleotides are TGTGCCATCGGCCCTAGGGGGGGGTACAATGAGCAGTTCTTC. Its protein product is CAIGPRGGYNEQFF.

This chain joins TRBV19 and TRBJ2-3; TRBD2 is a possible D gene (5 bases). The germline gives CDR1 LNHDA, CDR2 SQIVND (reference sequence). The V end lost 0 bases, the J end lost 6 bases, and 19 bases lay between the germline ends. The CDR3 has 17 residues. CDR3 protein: CASSIDASPEWGDTQYF. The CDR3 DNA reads TGTGCCAGTAGTATAGACGCTAGCCCGGAATGGGGTGATACGCAGTATTTT.

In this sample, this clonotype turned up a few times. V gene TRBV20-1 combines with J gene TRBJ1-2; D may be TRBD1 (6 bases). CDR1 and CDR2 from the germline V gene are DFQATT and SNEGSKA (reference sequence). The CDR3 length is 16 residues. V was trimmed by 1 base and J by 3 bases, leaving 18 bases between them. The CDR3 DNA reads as TGCAGTGCTAGAGTTCGACAGGCCCGCTCCGACTATGGCTACACCTTC. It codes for CSARVRQARSDYGYTF.

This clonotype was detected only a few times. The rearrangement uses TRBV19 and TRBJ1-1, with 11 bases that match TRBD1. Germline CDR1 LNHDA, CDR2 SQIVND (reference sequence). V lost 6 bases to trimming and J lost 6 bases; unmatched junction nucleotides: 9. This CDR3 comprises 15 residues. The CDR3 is CASSPGTGGFAEAFF. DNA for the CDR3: TGTGCCAGTAGCCCTGGGACAGGGGGATTCGCTGAAGCTTTCTTT.

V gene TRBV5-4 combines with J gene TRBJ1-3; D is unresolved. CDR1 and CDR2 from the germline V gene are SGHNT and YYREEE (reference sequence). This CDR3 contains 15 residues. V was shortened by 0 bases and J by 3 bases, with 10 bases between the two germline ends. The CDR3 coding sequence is TGTGCCAGCAGCTTGGGGCTCGGAGGTGGAAACACCATATATTTT. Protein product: CASSLGLGGGNTIYF.

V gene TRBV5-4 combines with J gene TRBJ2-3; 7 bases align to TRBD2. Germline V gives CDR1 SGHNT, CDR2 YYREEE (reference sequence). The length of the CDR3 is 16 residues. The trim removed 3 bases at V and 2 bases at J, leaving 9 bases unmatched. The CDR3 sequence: CASSSGLRINTDTQYF. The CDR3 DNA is TGTGCCAGCAGCTCGGGACTACGAATAAACACAGATACGCAGTATTTT.

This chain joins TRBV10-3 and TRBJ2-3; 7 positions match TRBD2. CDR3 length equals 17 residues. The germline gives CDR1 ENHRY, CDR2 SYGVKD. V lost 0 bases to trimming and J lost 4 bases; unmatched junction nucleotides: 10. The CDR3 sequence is CAISESRGTTGADTQYF. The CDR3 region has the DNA TGTGCCATCAGTGAGTCGCGGGGGACTACGGGGGCAGATACGCAGTATTTT.

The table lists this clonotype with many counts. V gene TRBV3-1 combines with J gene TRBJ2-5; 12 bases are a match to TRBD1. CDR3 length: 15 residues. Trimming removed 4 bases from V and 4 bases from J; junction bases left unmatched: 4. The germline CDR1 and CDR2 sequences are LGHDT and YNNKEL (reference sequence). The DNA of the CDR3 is TGTGCCAGCAGCCTGGGGACAGGGGGCGCAGAGACCCAGTACTTC. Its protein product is CASSLGTGGAETQYF.